One and the same sample provided the 26 T cell receptor beta chains below, sequenced in a study of Tregs in tolerant kidney transplant recipients. Measured with immunoSEQ multiplex PCR; TCRdb has only the in-frame clones, and not every one. This table holds 45,000 to 55,000 clones. The starting material was CD4+ T cells from blood, obtained before the transplant. The receptors were sampled from a human donor who received a combined kidney and bone marrow transplant.

On this clone itself: The CDR3 is cut off 3 residues early in the read; its end comes from the germline J gene. V is TRBV18 and J is TRBJ2-1, with 11 bases matching TRBD2. Unmatched junction bases numbered 4, after V lost 5 bases and J lost 4 bases. The CDR3 runs to 15 residues. CDR1 and CDR2 from the germline V gene are KGHSH and LQKENI. CDR3 bases read: TGTGCCAGCTCAGTGGGACTAGCGGAGTACAATGAG. It translates to CASSVGLAEYNE. The whole CDR3 sequence reads CASSVGLAEYNEQFF.

Regarding this clone: The read is 3 residues too short to cover the CDR3 end, so that end is filled in from the germline J gene. The rearrangement links TRBV28 to TRBJ2-3, with 9 bases aligning to TRBD2. The trim removed 3 bases at V and 4 bases at J, leaving 5 bases unmatched. Germline V gives CDR1 MDHEN, CDR2 SYDVKM. This CDR3 is built from 15 residues. The CDR3 sequence is CASSFSGRQADTQYF. CDR3 bases read: TGTGCCAGCAGTTTTAGCGGGAGACAAGCAGATACG.

As regards this clone: The sequence runs out 3 residues before the end of the CDR3; the remainder is reconstructed from the germline J gene. The chain couples TRBV30 to TRBJ1-6, with TRBD1 matching over 9 bases. The V and J ends lost 4 bases and 9 bases, in that order; junction bases with no gene match: 7. Looked up from germline, CDR1 is GTSNPN and CDR2 is SVGIG (reference sequence). This CDR3 contains 14 residues. CDR3 sequence reads: CAWINRDRASPLHF. CDR3 DNA (partial): TGTGCCTGGATAAACCGGGACAGGGCTTCACCC.

About this clone itself: The read ends 3 residues shy of where the CDR3 ends; the end is completed using the germline J gene. The chain has TRBV20-1 and TRBJ2-3; tentative D call: TRBD1 (5 bases). Germline CDR1 is DFQATT and CDR2 is SNEGSKA (reference sequence). CDR3 length: 15 residues. Trimming shortened V by 0 bases and J by 2 bases, and 12 bases separated the two germline ends. The part of the CDR3 DNA that was read is TGCAGTGCTAGAGATAGGGGATTGGACACAGATACG. Protein sequence: CSARDRGLDTDT. The entire CDR3 is CSARDRGLDTDTQYF.

On this clone: The read stops 3 residues short of the end of the CDR3; the missing end is completed from the germline J gene. V usage is TRBV5-1 and J usage is TRBJ2-6; TRBD1 agrees at 8 bases. The length of the CDR3 is 18 residues. After removal of 5 bases from V and 0 bases from J, the junction contained 10 bases not matched to a gene. CDR1 and CDR2 (germline): SGHRS, YFSETQ. The CDR3 reads CASSAPGQALSGANVLTF. The sequenced CDR3 bases are TGCGCCAGCAGTGCTCCGGGACAGGCCCTCTCTGGGGCCAACGTC.

As regards this clone: Read sequence stops 3 residues before the CDR3 end, and the germline J gene provides the missing end. The V call is TRBV5-1, the J call TRBJ1-1; TRBD1 might be the D (6 bases). This CDR3 is 17 amino acids long. Germline CDR1 and CDR2: SGHRS and YFSETQ. V was cut by 0 bases and J by 2 bases, with 17 bases left in between. The CDR3 loop is CASSLGFGGGGNTEAFF. CDR3 DNA (partial): TGCGCCAGCAGCTTGGGTTTTGGGGGGGGCGGAAACACTGAA. The complete variable domain, with remaining parts taken from reference TRBV5-1 and TRBJ1-1, reads KAGVTQTPRYLIKTRGQQVTLSCSPISGHRSVSWYQQTPGQGLQFLFEYFSETQRNKGNFPGRFSGRQFSNSRSEMNVSTLELGDSALYLCASSLGFGGGGNTEAFFGQGTRLTVV.

In the case of this clone: Read sequence stops 3 residues before the CDR3 end, and the germline J gene provides the missing end. The V call is TRBV20-1, the J call TRBJ2-3, with D possibly TRBD2 on 5 matching bases. V was trimmed by 5 bases and J by 2 bases, leaving 11 bases between them. Looked up from germline, CDR1 is DFQATT and CDR2 is SNEGSKA (reference sequence). The CDR3 length is 13 residues. CDR3 residues: CSALLGLTDTQYF. The CDR3 bases that were read are TGCAGTGCTCTACTAGGGCTCACAGATACG.

Turning to this clone: The DNA ends 3 residues before the CDR3 does, and the rest of the CDR3 is filled in from the germline J gene. The chain employs TRBV2 and TRBJ1-3; 7 bases map to TRBD1. The CDR3 has 13 residues. Per the germline V gene, CDR1 is SNHLY and CDR2 is FYNNEI. V lost 5 bases and J lost 3; bases outside the gene matches: 1. CDR3 sequence: CASSWDSGNTIYF. The CDR3 DNA, read in part, is TGTGCCAGCAGTTGGGACAGTGGAAACACC. Complete variable domain (other parts from reference TRBV2 and TRBJ1-3): EPEVTQTPSHQVTQMGQEVILRCVPISNHLYFYWYRQILGQKVEFLVSFYNNEISEKSEIFDDQFSVERPDGSNFTLKIRSTKLEDSAMYFCASSWDSGNTIYFGEGSWLTVV.

Regarding this clone: The read finishes 3 residues shy of the CDR3 end, and the germline J gene is used to complete it. The V and J genes are TRBV6-1 and TRBJ2-7; D possibly corresponds to TRBD1 (6 bases). From germline, CDR1 is MNHNS and CDR2 SASEGT. The CDR3 contains 13 residues. Deletions cut 3 bases from V and 4 bases from J, with 10 bases between. Incomplete CDR3 DNA: TGTGCCAGCAGTGATGGACAGTCATACGAG. Its protein is CASSDGQSYE. The whole CDR3 sequence reads CASSDGQSYEQYF.

About this clone: Read coverage stops 3 residues before the CDR3 terminus; the germline J gene supplies the remainder. The gene calls are TRBV28 and TRBJ2-2; D may be TRBD1 (8 bases). Germline V gives CDR1 MDHEN, CDR2 SYDVKM. V was cut by 2 bases and J by 5 bases, with 15 bases left in between. CDR3 length: 16 residues. The CDR3 bases that were read are TGTGCCAGCAGTTTAAGGACAGGGAGGGCAACCGGGGAG. Amino acid sequence: CASSLRTGRATGE. The whole CDR3 reads CASSLRTGRATGELFF.

As to this clone: Read coverage stops 3 residues before the CDR3 terminus; the germline J gene supplies the remainder. V is TRBV5-7 and J is TRBJ2-1, with 8 positions matching TRBD1. TRBV5-7 counts as an open reading frame of uncertain function. V lost 4 bases and J lost 6; bases outside the gene matches: 9. The CDR3 is made up of 15 amino acids. Partial CDR3 DNA: TGTGCCAGCAGCCAAGGACAGGGAATTGGCAATGAG. It specifies CASSQGQGIGNE. The whole CDR3 sequence is CASSQGQGIGNEQFF.

As for this clone: Coverage ceases 3 residues before the CDR3 finishes, and the germline J gene fills in the end. The chain links TRBV7-8 to TRBJ1-6; weak D call: TRBD1 (5 bases). The germline V gene encodes CDR1 SGHVS and CDR2 FQNEAQ. Deletions cut 1 base from V and 5 bases from J, with 6 bases between. This CDR3 contains 14 residues. CDR3 residues: CASSLEGNNSPLHF. The part of the CDR3 DNA that was read is TGTGCCAGCAGCTTAGAGGGGAATAATTCACCC.

The CDR3 sequence: CSASIAGEETQYF. Incomplete CDR3 DNA: TGCAGTGCTAGTATAGCGGGAGAAGAGACC. This sequence joins TRBV20-1 and TRBJ2-5; 9 nucleotides align to TRBD2. Read data end 3 residues before the CDR3 end; the end is taken from the germline J gene. Per germline, CDR1 DFQATT and CDR2 SNEGSKA (reference sequence). The CDR3 runs 13 residues. With 3 bases clipped from V and 3 bases from J, the junction kept 2 bases outside the gene matches.

In regard to this clone: The sequence runs out 3 residues before the end of the CDR3; the remainder is reconstructed from the germline J gene. The chain is built from TRBV7-2 and TRBJ2-2, with 8 bases that match TRBD2. This CDR3 region has 13 residues. After removal of 10 bases from V and 7 bases from J, the junction contained 8 bases not matched to a gene. Germline assignment: CDR1 SGHTA and CDR2 FQGNSA. The CDR3 region is CANREGRGGELFF. The covered CDR3 bases are TGTGCCAACCGGGAGGGCCGGGGCGGGGAG.

Of note for this clone: Read data end 3 residues before the CDR3 end; the end is taken from the germline J gene. The chain recombines TRBV5-1 with TRBJ1-2; possible D gene TRBD1, 6 bases. CDR1 is SGHRS, CDR2 YFSETQ, per germline. The CDR3 consists of 14 residues. The sequenced CDR3 bases are TGCGCCAGCAGCTTTATGGGGGCTCAAGGGGGC. Amino acid sequence: CASSFMGAQGG. The complete CDR3 reads CASSFMGAQGGYTF.

With regard to this clone: The CDR3 extends 3 residues past the end of the read, so its final part is completed from the germline J gene. The chain recombines TRBV7-9 with TRBJ2-7; 7 bases are a match to TRBD1. The CDR3 loop spans 14 amino acids. Unmatched junction bases numbered 6, after V lost 4 bases and J lost 3 bases. Germline V CDR1 and CDR2: SEHNR, FQNEAQ (reference sequence). CDR3 DNA, as far as it was read: TGTGCCAGCAGCTCTAGGGGACAGCTCTACGAG. It codes for CASSSRGQLYE. The CDR3 in full is CASSSRGQLYEQYF.

Details on this clone: Read sequence stops 3 residues before the CDR3 end, and the germline J gene provides the missing end. The rearrangement links TRBV18 to TRBJ2-1, with D unclear. CDR3 length equals 14 residues. The V gene's germline CDR1 is KGHSH and CDR2 LQKENI. The V gene lost 3 bases and the J gene lost 8 bases, with 14 bases spanning the gap. The CDR3 loop is CASSPTHSGYEQFF. The sequenced part of the CDR3 DNA is TGTGCCAGCTCACCGACTCATTCCGGGTATGAG. Together with reference TRBV18 and TRBJ2-1, the CDR3 gives the full variable domain: NAGVMQNPRHLVRRRGQEARLRCSPMKGHSHVYWYRQLPEEGLKFMVYLQKENIIDESGMPKERFSAEFPKEGPSILRIQQVVRGDSAAYFCASSPTHSGYEQFFGPGTRLTVL.

The CDR3 is CAIEDGTSGSYEQYF. CDR3 DNA (partial): TGTGCCATAGAGGACGGGACTAGCGGCTCCTACGAG. This chain links TRBV10-3 with TRBJ2-7; 11 nucleotides line up with TRBD2. Read data end 3 residues before the CDR3 end; the end is taken from the germline J gene. This CDR3 region has 15 residues. CDR1 ENHRY and CDR2 SYGVKD come from the germline V gene. Trimming cost V 9 bases and J 0 bases; bases outside gene matches: 7.

Note on this clone: The read finishes 3 residues shy of the CDR3 end, and the germline J gene is used to complete it. The rearrangement joins TRBV20-1 to TRBJ1-2; 11 positions agree with TRBD1. The CDR3 is made up of 15 amino acids. Looked up from germline, CDR1 is DFQATT and CDR2 is SNEGSKA (reference sequence). The CDR3 protein is CSARVSDRGRRGYTF. CDR3 bases read: TGCAGTGCTAGAGTGTCGGACAGGGGGCGCAGAGGC.

On this clone: The read comes to an end 3 residues before the CDR3 does, leaving the germline J gene to fill in the end. The chain links TRBV7-9 to TRBJ1-6, with 7 bases fitting TRBD1. Trimming cost V 5 bases and J 8 bases; bases outside gene matches: 3. The CDR3 is made up of 13 amino acids. In germline, CDR1 is SEHNR, CDR2 FQNEAQ (reference sequence). The CDR3 region is CASSGQADSPLHF. Incomplete CDR3 DNA: TGTGCCAGCAGCGGACAGGCGGATTCACCC.

A note on this clone: The read ends 3 residues shy of where the CDR3 ends; the end is completed using the germline J gene. The chain joins TRBV19 to TRBJ1-5, with 7 nucleotides matching TRBD1. The CDR3 has 15 residues. The V gene's germline CDR1 is LNHDA and CDR2 SQIVND (reference sequence). Trimming removed 5 bases from V and 5 bases from J; junction bases left unmatched: 9. The CDR3 reads CASSPPDRVDQPQHF. The sequenced CDR3 bases are TGTGCCAGTAGTCCCCCCGACAGGGTGGATCAGCCC.

To note about this clone: The read is 3 residues too short to cover the CDR3 end, so that end is filled in from the germline J gene. This sequence joins TRBV18 and TRBJ2-3; 8 bases map to TRBD2. The germline gives CDR1 KGHSH, CDR2 LQKENI. The CDR3 runs to 17 residues. V shed 4 bases and J 2 bases; nucleotides not matched to a gene: 11. The CDR3 sequence is CASSQIIAGFDTDTQYF. Partial CDR3 DNA: TGTGCCAGCTCACAGATTATAGCGGGGTTCGACACAGATACG.

Points on this clone: Coverage ceases 3 residues before the CDR3 finishes, and the germline J gene fills in the end. V is TRBV7-3 and J is TRBJ2-3, with D possibly being TRBD1 (5 bases). The CDR3 runs 15 residues. Looked up from germline, CDR1 is SGHTA and CDR2 is FQGTGA. Trimming took 5 bases from V and 2 from J, leaving 14 bases between them. CDR3 in amino acids: CASSRDSHNTDTQYF. The part of the CDR3 DNA that was read is TGTGCCAGCAGCCGAGACAGTCACAACACAGATACG.

Turning to this clone: Read data end 3 residues before the CDR3 end; the end is taken from the germline J gene. The rearrangement joins TRBV5-1 to TRBJ2-2; 13 bases map to TRBD2. The CDR3 has 17 residues. CDR1 SGHRS and CDR2 YFSETQ come from the germline V gene. The V gene end was trimmed by 3 bases and the J gene end by 4 bases; junction bases not matched to a gene: 6. The chain's CDR3 is CASSSGLAGALTGELFF. Partial CDR3 DNA: TGCGCCAGCAGCTCCGGACTAGCGGGAGCGCTCACCGGGGAG.

As concerns this clone: The read falls 3 residues short of the CDR3 end, and the missing part is taken from the germline J gene. The gene calls are TRBV19 and TRBJ2-3, with 7 bases aligning to TRBD2. The V gene's germline CDR1 is LNHDA and CDR2 SQIVND (reference sequence). After removal of 6 bases from V and 6 bases from J, the junction contained 6 bases not matched to a gene. This CDR3 is built from 13 residues. CDR3 DNA (partial): TGTGCCAGTAGATCACTAGCGTTGGATACG. Translated: CASRSLALDT. The CDR3 as a whole reads CASRSLALDTQYF.

Note on this clone: The read terminates 3 residues before the CDR3 end, so the remaining end is supplied by the germline J gene. V gene TRBV7-9 combines with J gene TRBJ2-5; weak D call: TRBD2 (6 bases). The CDR3 is 14 residues long. V was cut by 2 bases and J by 2 bases, with 9 bases left in between. Germline loops: CDR1 SEHNR, CDR2 FQNEAQ (reference sequence). This CDR3 reads CASSLRLAQETQYF. The DNA read from the CDR3 is TGTGCCAGCAGCTTAAGGCTAGCGCAAGAGACC.